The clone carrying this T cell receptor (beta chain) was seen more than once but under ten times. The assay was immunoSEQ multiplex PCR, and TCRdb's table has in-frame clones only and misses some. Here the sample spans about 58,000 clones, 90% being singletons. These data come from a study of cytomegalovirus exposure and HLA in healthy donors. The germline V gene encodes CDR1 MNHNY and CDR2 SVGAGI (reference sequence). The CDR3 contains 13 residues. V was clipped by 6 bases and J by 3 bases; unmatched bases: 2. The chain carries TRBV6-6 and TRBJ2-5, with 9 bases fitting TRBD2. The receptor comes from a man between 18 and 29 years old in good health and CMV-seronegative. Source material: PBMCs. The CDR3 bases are TGTGCCAGCAGAAGACTAGCGGAAGAGACCCAGTACTTC. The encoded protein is CASRRLAEETQYF.